The 4 T cell receptor beta chains in this list originate from one sample, sequenced in a study of beta chain features in type 1 diabetes. Sequencing targeted expressed TCRB transcripts, as all isolated RNA had been reverse transcribed. TCRdb keeps only in-frame clones here, not all; method: immunoSEQ multiplex PCR. The sample lists roughly 230,000 clones; over 9.5% were seen once. The sequencing sample was made of naive CD4+ T cells from blood. The source is a woman in her late teens or twenties in good health.

The chain employs TRBV5-1 and TRBJ2-1; TRBD2 is a possible D gene (6 bases). Trimming removed 4 bases at V and 6 bases at J, with 20 bases between. The germline CDR1 and CDR2 sequences are SGHRS and YFSETQ. The CDR3 runs 16 residues. CDR3 in DNA: TGCGCCAGCAGCCGGACATTAGTTCTCGGGGGCAATGAGCAGTTCTTC. It is translated as CASSRTLVLGGNEQFF.

This clone came up a few times. V and J are TRBV11-2 and TRBJ2-3, with 11 bases identical to TRBD2. Germline V gene data show CDR1 as SGHAT and CDR2 as FQNNGV. Losses at the gene ends were 1 base for V and 5 bases for J; bases not matched to a gene: 5. CDR3 length: 16 residues. In DNA, the CDR3 is TGTGCCAGCAGCTTAGGGCCTAGCGGGAGGCAAGATACGCAGTATTTT. Protein product: CASSLGPSGRQDTQYF.

This chain links TRBV2 with TRBJ1-2, with D possibly matching TRBD1 (6 bases). Germline values: CDR1 SNHLY, CDR2 FYNNEI. The CDR3 length is 17 residues. V was trimmed by 7 bases and J by 5 bases, leaving 26 bases between them. The CDR3 is CASKWESIPGQEYGYTF. CDR3 nucleotide sequence: TGTGCCAGCAAATGGGAGTCCATACCGGGACAAGAGTATGGCTACACCTTC.

This chain links TRBV4-1 with TRBJ1-1; D call uncertain. The CDR3 loop spans 17 amino acids. V shed 1 base and J shed 1 base, with 16 bases lying between them. CDR1 and CDR2 from the germline V gene are MGHRA and YSYEKL. Written as DNA, the CDR3 is TGCGCCAGCAGCCAAGGGGTCGTACGGGAATCGAACACTGAAGCTTTCTTT. Its translation: CASSQGVVRESNTEAFF.